The T cell receptor (beta chain) described here comes from a study of cytomegalovirus exposure and HLA in healthy donors (dated by TCRdb to the late 2010s). Context from the whole study: An earlier analysis of some 500 of the donors reported about 250 Gb of sequence data and approximately 110 million unique TCR beta sequences from 150 million to 200 million T cells. The study used immunosequencing to profile the T cell repertoires of hundreds of subjects and linked those repertoires to cytomegalovirus serostatus. To predict cytomegalovirus infection status, the study brought together high-throughput TCR immunosequencing, statistical association of individual TCRs with disease status, and machine learning. In a later analysis, previously published TCR beta repertoires from 666 donors were re-analyzed and high-resolution HLA genotyping was added so that TCR occurrence patterns could be studied. The number of donors typed differed by locus, with roughly 629-640 for A, B, C, DRB1 and DQB1, around 520 for DQA1, approximately 570 for DPA1, and approximately 470 for DPB1. Four or five DR-DQ haplotypes were handled as single units for association and clustering because linkage in the cohort was strong. Of the 300 to 500 genotyped donors, 80% to 90% were placed in the genetic ancestry cluster associated with self-reported Caucasian donors. An earlier analysis of 500 to 750 of the donors applied high-throughput TCR beta sequencing to assess whether each TCR beta V gene segment acted as functional or pseudogenic. A later genetic analysis used genome-wide SNP genotypes for about 55% of the 666 donors, treating that subset as a discovery cohort. Every discovery cohort repertoire had been produced on one sequencing platform. The study was designed to test whether signatures of past pathogen exposure could be identified by cataloging public T cell receptors. HLA typing included class I and class II loci at four-digit resolution. Rather than drawing on any new phenotypic data, the later analysis identified candidate immune exposures from TCR beta sequences and the way those sequences occurred across donors. Roughly 300 gigabases of sequencing data and around 85 million unique TCR sequences made up an early release that covered approximately 650 HLA-typed donors. Across approximately 400 genotyped donors of the cohort, an average of roughly 250,000 unique TCR beta nucleotide sequences per donor were sequenced, and about a sixth of those sequences were non-productive. Besides the first cohort of hundreds of subjects, a separate validation cohort made up of 120 or so different subjects was used. Donor age, sex, ethnicity and CMV serostatus were compiled together with the repertoire data. Points the paper makes about the study in general: In a later analysis, TCR association rates were found to vary across HLA loci, with the most associated TCRs seen for DRB1 alleles and the fewest for HLA-C alleles. A few of the identified cytomegalovirus-associated TCR beta chains were confirmed in vitro to be specific for cytomegalovirus antigens. In this cohort, only TCR beta chains were sequenced, and detectable features were limited by the absence of alpha or paired-chain data. While some public TCRs were present in many individuals, most TCR sequences turned up only very rarely across donors. Because some donors lacked HLA typing at each locus, the association tests relied only on the typed subset. The presence/absence analyses assumed that sequencing depth was roughly uniform across donors, and that assumption may not be true. A total of fewer than 200 TCR beta chains were listed by the study as associated with cytomegalovirus. According to a later analysis, parvovirus B19, influenza, CMV and Epstein-Barr virus appeared linked to several top co-occurrence clusters. In an earlier analysis of 587 of the donors, most TCR beta V segments were observed in productive rearrangements about 90% or about 30% of the time, broadly matching IMGT annotations. A later analysis found that HLA-associated TCR beta chains were more clonally expanded and had lower generation probabilities than equally common non-associated chains. The earlier analysis of some 560 of the donors excluded 15 to 20 rarely observed V segments, including chromosome 9 orphons, because counts were too low. Linkage disequilibrium might explain the correlated functional status among segregating V segments, but an unknown experimental factor could not be excluded. Some IMGT-functional V segments, including TRBV6-2 and TRBV6-3, could not be distinguished by the 87-base-pair reads and were therefore excluded. The authors suggested that the approach could potentially be generalized to other disease states and immunological phenotypes. A further reported finding was that TCR beta sequences accurately predicted the HLA-A and HLA-B alleles for most subjects in the first cohort. A later analysis found that most CMV-associated TCR beta chains appeared HLA-restricted, with HLA associations seemingly driven largely by CMV exposure. Cytomegalovirus status was reported to be diagnosed by the classifier with high specificity and sensitivity in both the original and validation cohorts. A group of highly shared sequence variants was considered likely to be a technical artifact of the sequencing pipeline. When HLA alleles, especially DR and DQ, strongly co-occurred, TCR associations were difficult to assign to individual alleles. CMV serostatus was the only immune exposure information available for the cohort. According to a later genetic analysis, donors in an Asian-associated ancestry cluster had fewer N-insertions in productive TCRs than the approximately 700-donor mean. In a later genetic analysis, a missense DCLRE1C variant was associated with V-gene and J-gene trimming of TCR beta chains, and the association was replicated in an independent cohort. Specific HLA alleles were associated with 16,951 TCR beta sequences at a false discovery rate of 0.05 in a later analysis.

Taken from the germline V gene (reference sequence), the CDR1 and CDR2 loops are LNHDA and SQIVND. V loses 4 bases of germline sequence and J loses 5 bases, and the interval between the two ends is 11 bases. The cysteine opens and the phenylalanine closes a CDR3 of 13 amino acids. Only CDR3 DNA remains: 39 bases, in frame from the first base. Library construction relied on the immunoSEQ multiplex PCR assay. For the multiplex PCR, a mixture combining 60 forward primers for TCR Vbeta segments and 13 reverse primers for TCR Jbeta segments was used. A multiplex PCR assay on genomic DNA amplified the CDR3 region of rearranged TCR beta genes. On the Illumina HiSeq System, the amplified TCR beta libraries were sequenced as 87-base-pair reads. The source study handled its data this way. A later analysis counted about 80 million unique TCR beta chains across the 650 to 700 repertoires, and some 11 million of these chains were shared by at least two donors. Raw reads were error-corrected and collapsed into unique sequences by a nearest-neighbor algorithm in which closely related sequences were merged to remove PCR and sequencing errors. To assign V, D and J gene segments, CDR3 sequences were aligned to IMGT reference sequences. Each retained sequence needed at least a six-nucleotide match to both a V gene segment and a J gene segment. Rearrangements were classified as productive when the CDR3 lacked stop codons and remained in frame with V and J, and all other rearrangements were classified as non-productive. Following IMGT convention, CDR3 was defined as the stretch from the second conserved V-encoded cysteine to the conserved J-encoded phenylalanine. Sequences without an unambiguous match to a single V gene segment were excluded from the earlier analysis of a few hundred of the donors. In an earlier analysis of some 590 of the donors, a V segment was called functional when productive rearrangements were above 56.7%, and segregating when the standard deviation between donors exceeded 5%. A statistical classification framework was built for diagnosing cytomegalovirus status from the catalog of TCR beta chain sequences. In a later analysis, V and J genes were assigned by comparing TCR nucleotide sequences against IMGT/GENE-DB human TR gene sequences. In a later analysis, CDR3 sequences and most-parsimonious VDJ recombination scenarios were assigned using the TCRdist pipeline. A later analysis defined each TCR beta chain by its CDR3 amino acid sequence plus V-gene family, and excluded reads lacking a unique V-gene family. A later analysis removed 592 highly shared, low-generation-probability nucleotide sequences to deal with suspected cross-contamination and a sequencing artifact. In a later analysis, a clonal expansion index was calculated for each public chain from normalized within-repertoire ranks of inferred template counts. Generation probabilities in a later analysis came from a VDJ recombination model fitted to out-of-frame rearrangements, and those results were checked against IGoR. In a later analysis, hypergeometric tests were used to score TCR-TCR, TCR-HLA and TCR-CMV co-occurrence, with a repertoire-size bias correction applied to TCR pairs. A later analysis estimated false discovery rates by permuting HLA or CMV assignments 20 times. A later analysis grouped co-occurring TCRs with DBSCAN, adding TCRdist sequence similarity when clustering within HLA-allele-positive subsets. Repertoires with fewer than 30,000 or more than 120,000 public chains, plus five repertoires with anomalous nucleotide sharing, were excluded from co-occurrence clustering. The source is immuneACCESS, and TCRdb retained only in-frame sequences with V and J called. Part of the clones is not carried over; for the studies checked, unresolved V genes explain less than half of this, and the remainder is unexplained. V and J calls and clone size are those listed in that table; D and trimming were worked out from the DNA. This sample comprises 200,000 to 250,000 clones, about 81% of them detected only once. About 2.5% of the sample is in the top ten clones.

Turning to this clone: Its binding antigen is unknown. Base quality data are lacking; no much larger clone is found one base away.

The cohort comprised some 730 healthy bone marrow donors. At the time of sampling, all cohort members were nominally healthy, though unrecorded immune exposures were likely present. The donor was CMV seronegative and was included in the group of 352 seronegative cohort members. A peripheral blood sample was collected from each donor, and TCR beta sequencing was performed on peripheral blood mononuclear cells. Genomic DNA extraction from the blood cell samples was performed with the Qiagen DNeasy Blood Extraction Kit. Sequencing was performed on PBMCs. The chain joins TRBV19 to TRBJ1-1; the D region possibly corresponds to TRBD1 (5 bases align). This clonotype originated in a woman aged 40 to 50 in good health and CMV-seronegative. The bases are TGTGCCAGTAGTAACCAGGGCCAAACTGAAGCTTTCTTT. This is translated as CASSNQGQTEAFF.